Listed below are T cell receptor beta chains from one sample, sequenced in a study of regulatory T cells in long-lasting Graves disease. TCRdb reprocessed the multiplex PCR reads with MiXCR, giving one entry per CDR3 protein. The sample contains 500,000 or so distinct CDR3 sequences, 13% to 15% of which appear only once. These data also formed part of another study, on T cells in Graves' hyperthyroidism and ophthalmopathy.

Sequencing used peripheral blood mononuclear cells (PBMCs), obtained at new diagnosis, from a patient treated with antithyroid drugs. The receptors were sampled from a woman between 45 and 65 years old with Graves disease. The CDR3 runs from the conserved cysteine through the conserved F or W. Each record gives: V gene, J gene, clone size, D gene, CDR3 protein, CDR3 DNA. D genes are given only for firm matches. Only part of the rows carry a size: once, few, many, or a class if the clone is expanded.

>TRBV7-9|TRBJ2-7|-|-
CASSPRGQPYEQYF
TGTGCCAGCAGCCCTCGCGGACAGCCCTACGAGCAGTACTTC
>TRBV3-1|TRBJ2-7|-|TRBD2
CASRHTLCGRECPYEQYF
TGTGCCAGCAGGCACACACTATGTGGGCGGGAGTGCCCCTACGAGCAGTACTTC
>TRBV7-9|TRBJ2-3|many|-
CASSLRPGRTDTQYF
TGTGCCAGCAGCTTACGGCCAGGGCGCACAGATACGCAGTATTTT
>TRBV18|TRBJ2-2|-|-
CASSPPSGNGELFF
TGTGCCAGCTCACCACCTTCGGGAAACGGGGAGCTGTTTTTT
>TRBV6-5|TRBJ2-7|many|-
CASSYSNLGSSYEQYF
TGTGCCAGCAGTTACTCGAACTTGGGGTCCTCCTACGAGCAGTACTTC
>TRBV27|TRBJ2-2|many|-
CASSLWSPGELFF
TGTGCCAGCAGTTTATGGAGTCCCGGGGAGCTGTTTTTT
>TRBV24-1|TRBJ2-2|many|TRBD1
CATKGAPFPWGTGELFF
TGTGCCACTAAGGGGGCGCCGTTCCCTTGGGGCACCGGGGAGCTGTTTTTT
>TRBV3-1|TRBJ2-3|-|-
CASSQEDTDTQYF
TGTGCCAGCAGCCAAGAGGATACAGATACGCAGTATTTT
>TRBV7-2|TRBJ2-3|many|TRBD2
CASSKSGLITDTQYF
TGTGCCAGCAGTAAATCGGGACTAATCACAGATACGCAGTATTTT
>TRBV6-1|TRBJ2-1|-|-
CASSWDESSYNEQFF
TGTGCCAGCAGCTGGGACGAGAGCTCCTACAATGAGCAGTTCTTC
>TRBV11-2|TRBJ2-1|many|-
CASSLLLGEQFF
TGTGCCAGCAGCCTCCTGTTAGGTGAGCAGTTCTTC
>TRBV5-8|TRBJ1-1|many|-
CASSLEQGSTEAFF
TGTGCCAGCAGCTTGGAACAGGGTAGCACTGAAGCTTTCTTT
>TRBV24-1|TRBJ2-1|few|-
CATSDWVYNEQFF
TGTGCCACCAGTGATTGGGTGTACAATGAGCAGTTCTTC
>TRBV28|TRBJ1-4|many|-
CASSFRTQGNEKLFF
TGTGCCAGCAGTTTCCGAACTCAGGGGAATGAAAAACTGTTTTTT
>TRBV5-1|TRBJ2-2|-|TRBD1
CAGSTGVVDGELFF
TGCGCCGGCTCGACAGGGGTGGTCGACGGGGAGCTGTTTTTT
>TRBV3-1|TRBJ1-1|few|-
CASSQDYKPNTEAFF
TGTGCCAGCAGCCAAGATTACAAACCGAACACTGAAGCTTTCTTT
>TRBV20-1|TRBJ2-7|-|TRBD2
CSANRDYSYEQYF
TGCAGTGCTAACCGGGACTATTCCTACGAGCAGTACTTC
>TRBV5-6|TRBJ2-7|many|TRBD2
CASSPMTGTSSYEQYF
TGTGCCAGCAGCCCAATGACCGGGACTAGCTCCTACGAGCAGTACTTC
>TRBV19|TRBJ2-5|-|TRBD1
CASSTGQGVQETQYF
TGTGCCAGTAGTACTGGACAGGGGGTACAAGAGACCCAGTACTTC
>TRBV5-6|TRBJ2-1|-|-
CASSLGGLGGYNEQFF
TGTGCCAGCAGCTTGGGTGGACTAGGGGGGTACAATGAGCAGTTCTTC
>TRBV29-1|TRBJ1-5|few|-
CSVRRGPDQPQHF
TGCAGCGTACGTCGGGGGCCCGATCAGCCCCAGCATTTT
>TRBV18|TRBJ2-3|-|-
CASSPPERGTDTQYF
TGTGCCAGCTCACCACCGGAAAGGGGCACAGATACGCAGTATTTT
>TRBV28|TRBJ2-1|-|-
CASSNGERDEQFF
TGTGCCAGCAGCAACGGGGAGCGGGATGAGCAGTTCTTC
>TRBV15|TRBJ1-5|-|-
CATSGFTRGYSNQPQHF
TGTGCCACCAGCGGATTCACAAGGGGATATAGCAATCAGCCCCAGCATTTT
>TRBV2|TRBJ2-7|many|-
CASREGQTYEQYF
TGTGCCAGCAGGGAGGGACAGACCTACGAGCAGTACTTC
>TRBV20-1|TRBJ2-7|-|-
CSASGLDYRDEQYF
TGCAGTGCTAGTGGATTGGACTATCGTGACGAGCAGTACTTC
>TRBV7-9|TRBJ2-1|many|-
CASSLIGWGLSYNEQFF
TGTGCCAGCAGCTTAATCGGGTGGGGCCTCTCCTACAATGAGCAGTTCTTC
>TRBV15|TRBJ2-5|many|TRBD2
CATSRDRLARGETQYF
TGTGCCACCAGCAGAGATCGACTAGCCCGGGGGGAGACCCAGTACTTC
>TRBV6-1|TRBJ1-1|many|-
CASSPRGGRGITEAFF
TGTGCCAGCAGTCCTCGCGGGGGGCGCGGTATTACTGAAGCTTTCTTT
>TRBV24-1|TRBJ1-1|-|-
CATSGQANTEASF
TGTGCCACCAGTGGACAGGCGAACACTGAAGCTTCCTTT
>TRBV5-5|TRBJ2-7|few|TRBD2
CASSLRTGLAGVAYEQYF
TGTGCCAGCAGCTTAAGGACCGGACTAGCGGGAGTCGCCTACGAGCAGTACTTC
>TRBV20-1|TRBJ1-1|many|-
CSASDSSEAFF
TGCAGTGCTAGCGATAGTTCGGAAGCTTTCTTT
>TRBV2|TRBJ2-3|many|-
CASSHGPHADTQYF
TGTGCCAGCAGCCACGGTCCTCACGCCGATACGCAGTATTTT
>TRBV20-1|TRBJ2-7|-|TRBD1
CSASRGGTGDYEQYF
TGCAGTGCTAGTAGGGGGGGGACAGGGGACTACGAGCAGTACTTC
>TRBV5-8|TRBJ1-5|-|-
CASSPDRSSNQPQHF
TGTGCCAGCAGCCCTGACAGGAGTAGCAATCAGCCCCAGCATTTT
>TRBV2|TRBJ2-1|many|-
CASSQDWGDEQFF
TGTGCCAGCAGCCAGGACTGGGGCGATGAGCAGTTCTTC
>TRBV30|TRBJ1-1|many|-
CAWSPYETEAFF
TGTGCCTGGAGTCCCTACGAGACTGAAGCTTTCTTT
>TRBV20-1|TRBJ2-1|many|-
CSARSGVGTNEQFF
TGCAGTGCTAGATCGGGGGTCGGAACCAATGAGCAGTTCTTC
>TRBV6-2/TRBV6-3|TRBJ1-5|many|TRBD1
CASSADRGNQPQHF
TGTGCCAGCAGTGCGGACAGGGGCAATCAGCCCCAGCATTTT
>TRBV13|TRBJ2-2|-|TRBD2
CASSGGWLAGDTGELFF
TGTGCCAGCAGTGGGGGGTGGCTAGCGGGAGACACCGGGGAGCTGTTTTTT
>TRBV10-3|TRBJ2-5|many|-
CAIRDYEGRETQYF
TGTGCCATCAGGGACTATGAGGGGCGAGAGACCCAGTACTTC
>TRBV19|TRBJ2-1|few|TRBD1
CASKGQGDEQFF
TGTGCCAGTAAGGGACAGGGCGATGAGCAGTTCTTC
>TRBV11-3|TRBJ2-3|many|TRBD2
CASSLLREGRLDTQYF
TGTGCCAGCAGCTTACTACGGGAGGGCCGGTTGGATACGCAGTATTTT
>TRBV27|TRBJ2-7|many|TRBD2
CATSTRGVNSYEQYF
TGTGCCACCTCCACCCGGGGGGTCAACTCCTACGAGCAGTACTTC
>TRBV19|TRBJ2-5|-|TRBD1
CASSMSQGAETQYF
TGTGCCAGTAGTATGTCGCAGGGGGCAGAGACCCAGTACTTC
>TRBV7-9|TRBJ1-1|many|TRBD1
CASSNDRDREAFF
TGTGCCAGCAGCAACGACAGGGATCGAGAAGCTTTCTTT
>TRBV3-1|TRBJ2-7|-|TRBD2
CASSQGSGRAGEQYF
TGTGCCAGCAGCCAAGGTAGCGGGAGGGCCGGGGAGCAGTACTTC
>TRBV7-2|TRBJ1-5|few|-
CASSSTWGGLGQPQHF
TGTGCCAGCAGCTCAACATGGGGGGGTTTGGGTCAGCCCCAGCATTTT
>TRBV10-3|TRBJ1-4|-|-
CAISESWGSTNEKLFF
TGTGCCATCAGTGAGTCTTGGGGATCGACTAATGAAAAACTGTTTTTT
>TRBV10-3|TRBJ2-5|many|-
CAISSQETQYF
TGTGCCATCAGTTCGCAAGAGACCCAGTACTTC
>TRBV4-1|TRBJ1-2|-|-
CASSQPTRFDGYTF
TGCGCCAGCAGTCAACCGACCAGGTTTGATGGCTACACCTTC
>TRBV6-2/TRBV6-3|TRBJ2-2|-|TRBD2
CASSWTSRGELFF
TGTGCCAGCAGTTGGACTAGTCGGGGGGAGCTGTTTTTT
>TRBV7-2|TRBJ1-5|few|-
CASSTEGGGQPQHF
TGTGCCAGCAGCACAGAGGGGGGGGGTCAGCCCCAGCATTTT
>TRBV19|TRBJ1-5|many|-
CASSTSHGSNQPQHF
TGTGCCAGTAGCACATCCCACGGGAGCAATCAGCCCCAGCATTTT
>TRBV10-3|TRBJ2-5|many|-
CAISGNRVQETQYF
TGTGCCATCAGTGGCAACAGGGTTCAAGAGACCCAGTACTTC
>TRBV12-3/TRBV12-4|TRBJ2-2|many|TRBD2
CASSFLLAGARRTGELFF
TGTGCCAGCAGTTTCTTACTAGCGGGAGCGAGGCGGACCGGGGAGCTGTTTTTT
>TRBV11-1|TRBJ2-2|many|TRBD1
CASSNKGQGATNTGELFF
TGTGCCAGCAGCAACAAAGGACAGGGAGCGACGAACACCGGGGAGCTGTTTTTT